The sequence of this TCR beta chain was determined in a study of cytomegalovirus exposure and HLA in healthy donors. Germline CDR1 reads MDHEN; CDR2 reads SYDVKM. V lost 5 bases, J lost 4 bases, and 11 bases stayed unmatched. The CDR3 sequence is 16 residues long. 60 Vbeta and 13 Jbeta primers were used in PCR. Assay used: immunoSEQ multiplex PCR; TCRdb lists only in-frame clones, some missing. The repertoire holds roughly 130,000 clones, with 66% as singletons. The receptor was derived from a woman aged 55-70 years in good health and CMV-seronegative. The sample taken for sequencing was PBMCs. V and J are TRBV28 and TRBJ2-5; 9 nucleotides agree with TRBD2. The CDR3 DNA reads TGTGCCAGCAGTCCTACTTATAGCGGGAGTGGAGAGACCCAGTACTTC. This translates into CASSPTYSGSGETQYF. The whole variable domain, remainder taken from reference TRBV28 and TRBJ2-5, is DVKVTQSSRYLVKRTGEKVFLECVQDMDHENMFWYRQDPGLGLRLIYFSYDVKMKEKGDIPEGYSVSREKKERFSLILESASTNQTSMYLCASSPTYSGSGETQYFGPGTRLLVL.